This TCR beta chain was documented in a study of control samples from healthy donors and cancer patients. Some clones are missing from TCRdb's copy, which holds only in-frame ones; the method was immunoSEQ multiplex PCR. The table has around 50,000 clones, roughly nine tenths seen once. Sequenced sample: PBMCs. The receptor comes from a man aged 40-50 years with colorectal cancer.

The CDR3: CASSLTGSSSDTQYF. The CDR3, as DNA: TGTGCCAGCAGCTTAACAGGGTCCTCCTCAGATACGCAGTATTTT. J is TRBJ2-3 and V is TRBV7-9, with a tentative D call TRBD1 (6 bases). V lost 2 bases and J lost 4, with 13 bases in between. The germline V gene has CDR1 SEHNR and CDR2 FQNEAQ (reference sequence). CDR3 length: 15 residues.